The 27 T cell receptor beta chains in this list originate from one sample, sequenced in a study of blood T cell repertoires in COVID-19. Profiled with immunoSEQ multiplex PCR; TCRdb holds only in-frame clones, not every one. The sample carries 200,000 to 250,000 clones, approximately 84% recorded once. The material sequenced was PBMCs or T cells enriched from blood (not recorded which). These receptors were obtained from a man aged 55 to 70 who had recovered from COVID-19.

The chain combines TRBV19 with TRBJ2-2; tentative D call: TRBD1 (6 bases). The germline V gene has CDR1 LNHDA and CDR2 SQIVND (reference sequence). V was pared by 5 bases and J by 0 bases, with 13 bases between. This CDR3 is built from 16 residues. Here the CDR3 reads CASSVGQPSNTGELFF. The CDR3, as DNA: TGTGCCAGTAGTGTTGGACAGCCATCGAACACCGGGGAGCTGTTTTTT.

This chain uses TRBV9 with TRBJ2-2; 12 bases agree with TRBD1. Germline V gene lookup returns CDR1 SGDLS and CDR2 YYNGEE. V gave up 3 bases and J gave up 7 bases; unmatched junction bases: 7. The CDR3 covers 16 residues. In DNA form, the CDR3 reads TGTGCCAGCAGCGCGCCGGGACAGGGGGCGAGCGGGGAGCTGTTTTTT. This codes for CASSAPGQGASGELFF. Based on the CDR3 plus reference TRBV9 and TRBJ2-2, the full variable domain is DSGVTQTPKHLITATGQRVTLRCSPRSGDLSVYWYQQSLDQGLQFLIQYYNGEERAKGNILERFSAQQFPDLHSELNLSSLELGDSALYFCASSAPGQGASGELFFGEGSRLTVL.

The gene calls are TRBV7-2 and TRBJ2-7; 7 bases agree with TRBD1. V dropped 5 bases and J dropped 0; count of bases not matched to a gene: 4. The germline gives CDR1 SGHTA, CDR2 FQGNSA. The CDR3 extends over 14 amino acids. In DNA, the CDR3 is TGTGCCAGCAGCGAGAGGGACAGCTCCTACGAGCAGTACTTC. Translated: CASSERDSSYEQYF.

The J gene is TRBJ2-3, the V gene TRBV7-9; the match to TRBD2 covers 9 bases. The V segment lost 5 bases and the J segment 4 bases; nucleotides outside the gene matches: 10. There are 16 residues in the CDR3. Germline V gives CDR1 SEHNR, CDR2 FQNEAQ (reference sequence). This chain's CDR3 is CASSPRGGRSADTQYF. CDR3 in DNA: TGTGCCAGCAGCCCGCGGGGGGGCCGGAGCGCAGATACGCAGTATTTT.

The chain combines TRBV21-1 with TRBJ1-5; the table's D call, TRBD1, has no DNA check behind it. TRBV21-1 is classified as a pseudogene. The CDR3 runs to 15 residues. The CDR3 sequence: CASIDRKSFNQPQHF. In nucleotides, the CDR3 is TGTGCCAGCATCGACAGGAAGTCCTTCAATCAGCCCCAGCATTTT.

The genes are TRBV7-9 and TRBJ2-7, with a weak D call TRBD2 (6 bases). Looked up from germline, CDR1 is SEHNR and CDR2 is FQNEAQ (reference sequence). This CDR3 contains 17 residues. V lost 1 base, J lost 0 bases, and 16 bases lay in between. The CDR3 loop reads CASSLEFAGLSSYEQYF. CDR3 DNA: TGTGCCAGCAGCTTAGAATTCGCGGGGCTTAGCTCCTACGAGCAGTACTTC. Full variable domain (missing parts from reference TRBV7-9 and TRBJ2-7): DTGVSQNPRHKITKRGQNVTFRCDPISEHNRLYWYRQTLGQGPEFLTYFQNEAQLEKSRLLSDRFSAERPKGSFSTLEIQRTEQGDSAMYLCASSLEFAGLSSYEQYFGPGTRLTVT.

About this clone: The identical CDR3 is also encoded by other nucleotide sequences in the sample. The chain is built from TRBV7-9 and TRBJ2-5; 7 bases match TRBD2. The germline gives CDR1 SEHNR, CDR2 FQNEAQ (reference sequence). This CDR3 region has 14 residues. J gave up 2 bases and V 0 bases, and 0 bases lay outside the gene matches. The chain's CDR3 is CASSLAGGQETQYF. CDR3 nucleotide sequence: TGTGCCAGCAGCTTAGCGGGGGGGCAAGAGACCCAGTACTTC.

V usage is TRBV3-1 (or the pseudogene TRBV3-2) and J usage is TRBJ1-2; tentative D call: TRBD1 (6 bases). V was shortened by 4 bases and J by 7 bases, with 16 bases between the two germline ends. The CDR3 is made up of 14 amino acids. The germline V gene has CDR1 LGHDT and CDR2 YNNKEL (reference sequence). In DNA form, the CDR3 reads TGTGCCAGCAGCCCGTTGGGGGGGCATGTTGGCTACACCTTC. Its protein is CASSPLGGHVGYTF.

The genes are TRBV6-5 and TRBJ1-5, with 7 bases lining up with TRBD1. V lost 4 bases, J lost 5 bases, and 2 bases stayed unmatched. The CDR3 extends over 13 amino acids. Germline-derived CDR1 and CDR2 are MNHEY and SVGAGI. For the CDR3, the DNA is TGTGCCAGCAGTTTACAGGGGTATCAGCCCCAGCATTTT. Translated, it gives CASSLQGYQPQHF.

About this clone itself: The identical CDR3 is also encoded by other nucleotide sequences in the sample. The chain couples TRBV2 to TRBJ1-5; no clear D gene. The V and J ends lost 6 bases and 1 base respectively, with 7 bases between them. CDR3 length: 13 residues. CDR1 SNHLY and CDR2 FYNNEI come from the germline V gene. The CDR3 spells CASSTESNQPQHF. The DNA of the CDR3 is TGTGCCAGCAGCACAGAAAGCAATCAGCCCCAGCATTTT.

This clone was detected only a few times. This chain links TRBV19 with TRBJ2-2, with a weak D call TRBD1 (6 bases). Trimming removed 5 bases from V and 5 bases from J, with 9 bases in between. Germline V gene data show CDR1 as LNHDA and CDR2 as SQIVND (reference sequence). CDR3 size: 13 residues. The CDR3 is CASSSQGTGELFF. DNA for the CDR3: TGTGCCAGTAGTTCTCAGGGGACCGGGGAGCTGTTTTTT. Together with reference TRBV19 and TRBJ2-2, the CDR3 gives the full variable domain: DGGITQSPKYLFRKEGQNVTLSCEQNLNHDAMYWYRQDPGQGLRLIYYSQIVNDFQKGDIAEGYSVSREKKESFPLTVTSAQKNPTAFYLCASSSQGTGELFFGEGSRLTVL.

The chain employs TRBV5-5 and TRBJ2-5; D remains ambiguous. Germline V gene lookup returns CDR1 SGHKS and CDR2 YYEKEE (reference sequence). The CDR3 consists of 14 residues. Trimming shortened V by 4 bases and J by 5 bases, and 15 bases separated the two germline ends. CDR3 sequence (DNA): TGTGCCAGCAGCCCCCCTTTCGACTTGGAGACCCAGTACTTC. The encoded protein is CASSPPFDLETQYF.

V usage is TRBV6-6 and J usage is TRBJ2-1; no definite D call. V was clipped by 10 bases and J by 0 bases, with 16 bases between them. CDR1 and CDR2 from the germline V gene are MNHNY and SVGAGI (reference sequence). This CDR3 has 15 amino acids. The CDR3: CATSPERSSYNEQFF. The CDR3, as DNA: TGTGCCACCTCCCCGGAGAGGAGCTCCTACAATGAGCAGTTCTTC.

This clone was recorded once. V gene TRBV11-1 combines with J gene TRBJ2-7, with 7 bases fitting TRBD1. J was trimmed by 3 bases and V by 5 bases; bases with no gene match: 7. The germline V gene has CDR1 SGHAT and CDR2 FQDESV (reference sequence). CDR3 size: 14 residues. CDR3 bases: TGTGCCAGCAGCAGAGACAGGGCGGGCTACGAGCAGTACTTC. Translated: CASSRDRAGYEQYF.

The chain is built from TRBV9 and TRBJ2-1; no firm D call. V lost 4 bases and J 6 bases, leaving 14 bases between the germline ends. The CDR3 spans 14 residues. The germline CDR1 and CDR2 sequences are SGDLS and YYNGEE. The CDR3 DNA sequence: TGTGCCAGCAGCTCCAGCGACTTGGGCAATGAGCAGTTCTTC. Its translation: CASSSSDLGNEQFF.

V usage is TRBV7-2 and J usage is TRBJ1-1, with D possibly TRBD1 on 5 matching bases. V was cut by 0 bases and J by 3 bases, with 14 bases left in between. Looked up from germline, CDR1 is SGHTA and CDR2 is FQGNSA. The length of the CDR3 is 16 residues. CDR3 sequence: CASSLAGGGFDTEAFF. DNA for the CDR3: TGTGCCAGCAGCTTAGCGGGGGGGGGTTTCGACACTGAAGCTTTCTTT.

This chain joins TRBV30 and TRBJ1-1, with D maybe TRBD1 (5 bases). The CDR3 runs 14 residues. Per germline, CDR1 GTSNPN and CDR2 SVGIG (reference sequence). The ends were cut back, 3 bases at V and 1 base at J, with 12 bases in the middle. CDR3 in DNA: TGTGCCTGGAGGCACCCAGGGCGGAACACTGAAGCTTTCTTT. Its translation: CAWRHPGRNTEAFF.

The CDR3 loop is CSASTGFESNQPQHF. The CDR3 DNA sequence: TGCAGTGCTAGTACTGGTTTTGAAAGCAATCAGCCCCAGCATTTT. The rearrangement uses TRBV20-1 and TRBJ1-5; D is unclear. The V and J ends lost 3 bases and 1 base respectively, with 13 bases between them. This CDR3 comprises 15 residues. Per the germline V gene, CDR1 is DFQATT and CDR2 is SNEGSKA (reference sequence).

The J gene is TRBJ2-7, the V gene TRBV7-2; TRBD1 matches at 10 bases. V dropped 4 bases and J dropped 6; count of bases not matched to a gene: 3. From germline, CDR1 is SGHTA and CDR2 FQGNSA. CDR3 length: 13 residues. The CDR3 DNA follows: TGTGCCAGCAGCTCCGGGACAGGGGTCGAGCAGTACTTC. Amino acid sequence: CASSSGTGVEQYF.

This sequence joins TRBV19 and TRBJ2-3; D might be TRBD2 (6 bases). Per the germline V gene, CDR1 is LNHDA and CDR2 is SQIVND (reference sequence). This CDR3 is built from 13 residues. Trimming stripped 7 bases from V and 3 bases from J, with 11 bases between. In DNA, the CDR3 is TGTGCCAGTAACGCGGGGAGGACAGATACGCAGTATTTT. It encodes CASNAGRTDTQYF.

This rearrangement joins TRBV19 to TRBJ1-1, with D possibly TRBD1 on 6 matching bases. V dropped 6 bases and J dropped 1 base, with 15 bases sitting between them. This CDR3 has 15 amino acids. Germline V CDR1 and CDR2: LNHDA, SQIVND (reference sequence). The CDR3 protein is CASRRGQLTNTEAFF. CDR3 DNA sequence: TGTGCCAGTAGGAGGGGACAATTAACGAACACTGAAGCTTTCTTT.

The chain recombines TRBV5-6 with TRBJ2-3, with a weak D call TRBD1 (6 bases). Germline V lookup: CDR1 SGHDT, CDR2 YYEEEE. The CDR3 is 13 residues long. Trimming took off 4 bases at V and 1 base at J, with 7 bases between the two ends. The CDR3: CASSRTGTDTQYF. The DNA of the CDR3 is TGTGCCAGCAGCCGGACAGGCACAGATACGCAGTATTTT.

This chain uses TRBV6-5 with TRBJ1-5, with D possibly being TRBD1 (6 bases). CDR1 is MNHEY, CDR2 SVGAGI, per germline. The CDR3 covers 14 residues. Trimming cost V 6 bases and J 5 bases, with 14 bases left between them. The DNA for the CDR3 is TGTGCCAGCAGCCAAACAGGGCCGTATCAGCCCCAGCATTTT. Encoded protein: CASSQTGPYQPQHF.

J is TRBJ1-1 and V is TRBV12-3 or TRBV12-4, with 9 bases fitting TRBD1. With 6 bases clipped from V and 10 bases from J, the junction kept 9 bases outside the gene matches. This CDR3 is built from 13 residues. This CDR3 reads CASRSTGGGGAFF. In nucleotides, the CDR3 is TGTGCCAGCAGGTCCACAGGGGGCGGCGGAGCTTTCTTT.

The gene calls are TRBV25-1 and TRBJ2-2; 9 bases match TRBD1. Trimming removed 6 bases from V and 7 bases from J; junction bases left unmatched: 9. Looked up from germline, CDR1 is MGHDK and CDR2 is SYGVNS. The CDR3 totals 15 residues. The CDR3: CASRKGTGRGGELFF. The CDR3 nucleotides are TGTGCCAGCAGGAAGGGGACAGGGCGAGGCGGGGAGCTGTTTTTT. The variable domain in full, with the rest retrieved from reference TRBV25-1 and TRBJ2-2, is EADIYQTPRYLVIGTGKKITLECSQTMGHDKMYWYQQDPGMELHLIHYSYGVNSTEKGDLSSESTVSRIRTEHFPLTLESARPSHTSQYLCASRKGTGRGGELFFGEGSRLTVL.

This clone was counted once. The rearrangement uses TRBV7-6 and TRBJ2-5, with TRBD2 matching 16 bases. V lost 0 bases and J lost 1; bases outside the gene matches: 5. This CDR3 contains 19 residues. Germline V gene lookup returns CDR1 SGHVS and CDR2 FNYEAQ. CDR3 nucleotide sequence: TGTGCCAGCAGCTTAGCGCCGGGACTAGCGGGGGGGCTCCAAGAGACCCAGTACTTC. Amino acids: CASSLAPGLAGGLQETQYF.

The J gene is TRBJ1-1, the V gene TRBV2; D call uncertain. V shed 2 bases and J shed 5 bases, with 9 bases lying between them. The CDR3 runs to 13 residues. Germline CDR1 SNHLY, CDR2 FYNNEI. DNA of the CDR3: TGTGCCAGCAGTGAAATGCGGGGTACTGAAGCTTTCTTT. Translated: CASSEMRGTEAFF.